This TCR beta chain originates from a study of cytomegalovirus exposure and HLA in healthy donors. Notes on the study in general: Later on, a genetic analysis was performed. It linked a missense variant in DCLRE1C with V- and J-gene trimming of TCR beta.

Concerning this clone itself: Its antigen is as yet unknown.

These donors counted as nominally healthy when sampled, but unrecorded immune exposures were likely. PCR employed 60 Vbeta and 13 Jbeta primers. The assay was immunoSEQ multiplex PCR, and TCRdb's table has in-frame clones only and misses some. Of 90,000 to 120,000 clones detected, 79% appear once; the ten largest clones hold around 3.1%. Material for sequencing was PBMCs. The receptor was isolated from a woman aged 40 to 49 in good health and CMV-seronegative.

CDR3 in amino acids: CATSRDFRDNQPQHF. The CDR3 region has the DNA TGTGCCACCAGCAGAGATTTCAGGGACAATCAGCCCCAGCATTTT. The chain has TRBV15 and TRBJ1-5, with D possibly being TRBD1 (5 bases). The V end was cut by 0 bases, the J end by 3 bases, with 9 bases between. The CDR3 is made up of 15 amino acids. Germline values: CDR1 LNHNV, CDR2 YYDKDF (reference sequence).